These 23 T cell receptor beta chains originate from one sample sequenced in a study of shared clonotypes between healthy human individuals. CD8 cells classed as naive were CD45RO-negative and positively selected for CCR7, excluding terminally differentiated effector memory CD45RA+ cells. Produced via immunoSEQ multiplex PCR; TCRdb's table is partial and in-frame only. The profile shows around 2,000,000 clones, 93% of them singletons. The specimen was naive CD8+ T cells from PBMCs. Source of these receptors: a man between 18 and 29 years old in good health. Some clones in this sample may be carry-over from other donors' samples.

Regarding this clone: In the same sample, other DNA sequences code for this CDR3. This chain links TRBV9 with TRBJ1-1; no reliable D call. Trimming left V 0 bases short and J 0 bases short, with 6 bases between. CDR1 is SGDLS, CDR2 YYNGEE, per germline. This CDR3 region has 14 residues. Here the CDR3 reads CASSVEGVNTEAFF. CDR3 nucleotide sequence: TGTGCCAGCAGCGTAGAGGGAGTGAACACTGAAGCTTTCTTT. The whole variable domain, filled in from reference TRBV9 and TRBJ1-1, reads DSGVTQTPKHLITATGQRVTLRCSPRSGDLSVYWYQQSLDQGLQFLIQYYNGEERAKGNILERFSAQQFPDLHSELNLSSLELGDSALYFCASSVEGVNTEAFFGQGTRLTVV.

This chain uses TRBV6-1 with TRBJ1-2; TRBD1 might be the D (5 bases). This CDR3 region has 15 residues. Germline V CDR1 and CDR2: MNHNS, SASEGT. V was cut by 6 bases and J by 0 bases, with 14 bases left in between. The CDR3 spells CASRPGTPTNYGYTF. The CDR3, as DNA: TGTGCCAGCAGGCCCGGGACTCCTACTAACTATGGCTACACCTTC.

The chain joins TRBV9 to TRBJ2-1; a possible D gene is TRBD2 (5 bases). The CDR3 extends over 15 amino acids. Germline values: CDR1 SGDLS, CDR2 YYNGEE. V was cut by 4 bases and J by 2 bases, with 13 bases left in between. The CDR3 region has the DNA TGTGCCAGCAGCCTGAGCGGCCAAACCTACAATGAGCAGTTCTTC. Translating gives CASSLSGQTYNEQFF.

The CDR3 DNA reads as TGCGCCAGCAGCCAAGTAGAGTGGCGACTAGCGGACAATGAGCAGTTCTTC. This codes for CASSQVEWRLADNEQFF. The chain recombines TRBV4-1 with TRBJ2-1; 9 nucleotides line up with TRBD2. The junction had 9 bases not matched to a gene; V was cut back by 1 base and J by 5 bases. Germline loops: CDR1 MGHRA, CDR2 YSYEKL. The CDR3 is 17 residues long.

The rearrangement uses TRBV13 and TRBJ1-2, with 8 bases matching TRBD1. This CDR3 is built from 12 residues. Trimming cost V 4 bases and J 7 bases; bases outside gene matches: 2. The germline V gene has CDR1 PRHDT and CDR2 FYEKMQ (reference sequence). The CDR3 loop reads CASSWTGFGYTF. The DNA of the CDR3 is TGTGCCAGCAGCTGGACAGGGTTTGGCTACACCTTC.

CDR3 DNA sequence: TGTGCCAGCAGTTTCGCGGACGGGCCCTACGAGCAGTACTTC. It encodes CASSFADGPYEQYF. The V and J genes are TRBV7-6 and TRBJ2-7; D remains unclear. The CDR3 has 14 amino acids. The V gene's germline CDR1 is SGHVS and CDR2 FNYEAQ. The ends were cut back, 6 bases at V and 2 bases at J, with 14 bases in the middle.

Remarks on this clone: Germline and junction disagree at one end, which may indicate a read error. The chain links TRBV7-9 to TRBJ1-1; no clear D gene. CDR1 and CDR2 (germline): SEHNR, FQNEAQ (reference sequence). The CDR3 loop spans 13 amino acids. DNA of the CDR3: TGTGCCAGCAGCTTAGGCTGGAACACTGAAGCTCTCTTT. The encoded protein is CASSLGWNTEALF.

The chain uses TRBV27 and TRBJ2-1; 9 bases map to TRBD1. The germline V gene encodes CDR1 MNHEY and CDR2 SMNVEV (reference sequence). Trimming took 0 bases from V and 7 from J; bases not matched to a gene: 7. The CDR3 is 16 amino acids. For the CDR3, the DNA is TGTGCCAGCAGTTTATCGATGGGGACAGGGCGGAATGAGCAGTTCTTC. This codes for CASSLSMGTGRNEQFF.

J is TRBJ2-7 and V is TRBV6-6, with a tentative D call TRBD1 (5 bases). This CDR3 has 14 residues. Trimming left V 5 bases short and J 3 bases short, with 14 bases between. Germline loops: CDR1 MNHNY, CDR2 SVGAGI (reference sequence). The DNA of the CDR3 is TGTGCCAGCAGTCAGACAGAAACCCTCTACGAGCAGTACTTC. Encoded protein: CASSQTETLYEQYF.

The chain is built from TRBV7-9 and TRBJ2-4; D call uncertain. Trimming shortened V by 5 bases and J by 0 bases, and 17 bases separated the two germline ends. There are 17 residues in the CDR3. CDR1 SEHNR and CDR2 FQNEAQ come from the germline V gene (reference sequence). The CDR3 DNA sequence: TGTGCCAGCAGCCCCGCCCCCCCGAACTTAGCCAAAAACATTCAGTACTTC. Translation: CASSPAPPNLAKNIQYF.

The V call is TRBV27, the J call TRBJ2-7, with D unclear. The CDR3 is made up of 14 amino acids. The germline V gene has CDR1 MNHEY and CDR2 SMNVEV (reference sequence). With 6 bases removed from V and 3 bases from J, the gap between germline ends came to 15 bases. CDR3: CASSQIPSSYEQYF. CDR3 sequence (DNA): TGTGCCAGCAGCCAAATCCCCTCTAGCTACGAGCAGTACTTC.

V gene TRBV27 combines with J gene TRBJ2-1; D could derive from TRBD1 or TRBD2 (5 bases each). Trimming cost V 6 bases and J 0 bases, with 6 bases left between them. Germline CDR1 reads MNHEY; CDR2 reads SMNVEV (reference sequence). This CDR3 comprises 13 residues. This CDR3 reads CASRGTSYNEQFF. The CDR3 nucleotides read TGTGCCAGCAGGGGGACCTCCTACAATGAGCAGTTCTTC.

The genes are TRBV29-1 and TRBJ2-1; TRBD1 agrees at 8 bases. V was clipped by 7 bases and J by 1 base; unmatched bases: 6. The V gene's germline CDR1 is SQVTM and CDR2 ANQGSEA. The CDR3 has 14 amino acids. CDR3 sequence reads: CSGATGGSYNEQFF. The CDR3 DNA follows: TGCAGCGGGGCCACAGGGGGATCCTACAATGAGCAGTTCTTC.

This clone was found once. This chain connects TRBV6-6 to TRBJ1-1, with no clear D. V lost 5 bases to trimming and J lost 0 bases, with 13 bases between them. This CDR3 has 15 residues. Germline CDR1 is MNHNY and CDR2 is SVGAGI (reference sequence). CDR3 amino acids: CASSEALGLNTEAFF. Written as DNA, the CDR3 is TGTGCCAGCAGTGAGGCCTTGGGGTTGAACACTGAAGCTTTCTTT.

The chain links TRBV7-8 to TRBJ2-7, with 8 bases aligning to TRBD1. V shed 5 bases, J shed 3 bases, and the junction held 9 bases outside the gene matches. Germline-derived CDR1 and CDR2 are SGHVS and FQNEAQ. CDR3 length equals 15 residues. The CDR3: CASSPLLDRDYEQYF. The CDR3 nucleotides read TGTGCCAGCAGCCCTCTTCTGGACAGGGACTACGAGCAGTACTTC.

This CDR3 is CAFPGQGVSEAFF. The CDR3 coding sequence is TGTGCCTTTCCGGGACAGGGAGTCTCTGAAGCTTTCTTT. The chain carries TRBV7-9 and TRBJ1-1, with 9 positions matching TRBD1. CDR1 and CDR2 from the germline V gene are SEHNR and FQNEAQ (reference sequence). After removal of 11 bases from V and 6 bases from J, the junction contained 10 bases not matched to a gene. This CDR3 spans 13 amino acids.

Only a few counts were recorded for this clone. V usage is TRBV21-1 and J usage is TRBJ2-2; whether TRBD1, the table's D call, matches the DNA was not checked. TRBV21-1 constitutes a pseudogene. This CDR3 has 13 residues. CDR3 residues: CASSTRVPGELFF. In DNA, the CDR3 is TGTGCCAGCAGCACCAGGGTTCCCGGGGAGCTGTTTTTT.

This chain links TRBV28 with TRBJ2-7; possible D gene TRBD2, 5 bases. V lost 11 bases and J lost 0, with 8 bases in between. This CDR3 region has 11 residues. The germline gives CDR1 MDHEN, CDR2 SYDVKM. The CDR3 protein is CAGGPSYEQYF. CDR3 in DNA: TGTGCCGGAGGCCCCTCCTACGAGCAGTACTTC.

A note on this clone: The same CDR3 also results from other DNA sequences found in this sample. The chain combines TRBV27 with TRBJ1-1, with D unclear. V gave up 5 bases and J gave up 0 bases, with 10 bases separating them. CDR1 MNHEY and CDR2 SMNVEV come from the germline V gene (reference sequence). The CDR3 loop spans 14 amino acids. In nucleotides, the CDR3 is TGTGCCAGCAGTCCCCTCAACATGAACACTGAAGCTTTCTTT. Translated: CASSPLNMNTEAFF.

This chain uses TRBV4-2 with TRBJ2-7, with D tentatively TRBD2 (5 bases). Germline values: CDR1 LGHNA, CDR2 YNFKEQ. The CDR3 length is 13 residues. V was clipped by 4 bases and J by 2 bases, with 9 bases between them. CDR3 DNA sequence: TGTGCCAGCAGCCCCTTAGCGACCTACGAGCAGTACTTC. Amino acid sequence: CASSPLATYEQYF.

The rearrangement links TRBV9 to TRBJ2-7; no definite D call. Germline CDR1 reads SGDLS; CDR2 reads YYNGEE. V was shortened by 0 bases and J by 5 bases, with 9 bases between the two germline ends. CDR3 length equals 13 residues. The CDR3 protein is CASSVGLLDEQYF. CDR3 nucleotides: TGTGCCAGCAGCGTAGGTTTACTGGACGAGCAGTACTTC.

V is TRBV11-2 and J is TRBJ2-7; unclear D gene. The V end was cut by 1 base, the J end by 3 bases, with 7 bases between. Looked up from germline, CDR1 is SGHAT and CDR2 is FQNNGV. This CDR3 spans 13 amino acids. The CDR3 spells CASSLAANYEQYF. The CDR3 DNA follows: TGTGCCAGCAGCTTAGCAGCAAACTACGAGCAGTACTTC.

V usage is TRBV6-5 and J usage is TRBJ2-7; D is ambiguous. CDR1 and CDR2 from the germline V gene are MNHEY and SVGAGI. This CDR3 spans 13 amino acids. The V end was cut by 4 bases, the J end by 7 bases, with 14 bases between. The CDR3 region is CASSSPSLGEQYF. The DNA for the CDR3 is TGTGCCAGCAGTTCCCCATCCCTGGGGGAGCAGTACTTC.